This T cell receptor beta chain was recovered during a study of T cells in Graves' hyperthyroidism and ophthalmopathy. In the case of this clonotype: Its antigen is still unknown.

This CDR3 comprises 14 residues. V was cut by 3 bases and J by 2 bases, with 7 bases left in between. The germline V gene has CDR1 SNHLY and CDR2 FYNNEI. RNA transcripts provided the source from which TCR beta CDR3 regions were amplified. The TCR CDR3 first-round RT-PCR relied on the HTBI primer set. TCRdb itself ran the multiplex PCR reads through MiXCR, one entry per CDR3 protein. The table records roughly 570,000 distinct CDR3 sequences, around 42% of them present only once. Overall study results and limits: In the blood, most expanded thyroid clonotypes above 0.001 appeared as well.

Sequencing input: peripheral blood or thyroid tissue (not recorded which). The genes are TRBV2 and TRBJ1-4; D remains ambiguous. The source is an adult woman with Graves' disease, either hyperthyroidism or ophthalmopathy (not recorded which). CDR3 in amino acids: CASSEAVTNEKLFF. CDR3 nucleotides: TGTGCCAGCAGTGAGGCGGTCACTAATGAAAAACTGTTTTTT.